This T cell receptor (beta chain) was sequenced in a study of CD8+CD57+ T cells in acquired aplastic anemia. Patients selected for sequencing had displayed CD8+CD57+ cell expansion by flow cytometry. Genomic DNA served as template for TCR beta VDJ and CDR3 profiling. TCRdb independently ran MiXCR on the reads; one entry per CDR3 protein. The repertoire holds about 160,000 distinct CDR3 sequences, about 45% seen once, with 2.5% to 4% in the top ten. The CDR3 extends over 15 amino acids. The V and J ends lost 0 bases and 0 bases respectively, with 7 bases between them. The germline gives CDR1 SGDLS, CDR2 YYNGEE. This clonotype was picked up many times.

This clonotype was sampled from a human donor with aplastic anemia. Material: sorted CD4+, CD8+, or CD8+CD57+ T cells (not recorded which) from PBMCs. The rearrangement links TRBV9 to TRBJ2-1; D ambiguous. CDR3 loop: CASSVEAVSYNEQFF. The CDR3 coding sequence is TGTGCCAGCAGCGTAGAGGCGGTCTCCTACAATGAGCAGTTCTTC.